The entry that follows covers one T cell receptor (beta chain) sequence. Its specificity is not known. This specimen belongs to a study of tumor and adjacent non-tumor tissue in lung cancer. Study summary: Patients comprised approximately eleven adenocarcinoma, 2 squamous cell carcinoma and 1 small cell lung cancer. Each sample yielded about 4.17 million productive TCRbeta reads on average.

Study-wide results and caveats: Compared with tumor, normal lung showed significantly lower TCR diversity. Tumor repertoires had a smaller top 100 clone share than normal lung.

The library came from three nested PCR rounds adapted from ARM-PCR protocols. TCRdb reprocessed the multiplex PCR reads with MiXCR, giving one entry per CDR3 protein. The data show some 200,000 distinct CDR3 sequences, over 55% seen once. V was clipped by 3 bases and J by 1 base, with 13 bases between them. The CDR3 consists of 14 residues. Germline-derived CDR1 and CDR2 are DFQATT and SNEGSKA (reference sequence). No cell sorting was done before RNA was extracted from the tissue. Sequenced sample: lung tumor tissue. The V and J genes are TRBV20-1 and TRBJ2-7, with D possibly matching TRBD2 (5 bases). The clonotype comes from a man in his sixties with non-small cell lung cancer. The chain's CDR3 is CSARVVRGSYEQYF. Written as DNA, the CDR3 is TGCAGTGCTAGGGTGGTTAGAGGGTCCTACGAGCAGTACTTC.